The 14 T cell receptor beta chains below all came from one sample that was sequenced in a study of control samples from healthy donors and cancer patients (dated by TCRdb to about 2020). Library preparation was by the immunoSEQ multiplex PCR assay. Here the immuneACCESS table is served through TCRdb, limited to in-frame sequences with V and J called. Missing clones are a known gap in these copies; in checked studies unresolved V genes cover under half, and the rest lacks a known reason. This sample is represented by 120,000 to 150,000 clones; around nine tenths of them were singletons. Clones ranked in the top ten supply less than 5% of the sample. Sequencing input: blood. The receptors stem from a man aged 25-45 years in good health.

The chain couples TRBV18 to TRBJ2-6; the D gene is possibly TRBD1 (6 bases). CDR3 length: 14 residues. Germline CDR1 reads KGHSH; CDR2 reads LQKENI. V shed 6 bases and J shed 6 bases, with 12 bases lying between them. CDR3 DNA sequence: TGTGCCAGCTCCCGAGGGGGAGAGGCCAACGTCCTGACTTTC. It codes for CASSRGGEANVLTF.

The chain couples TRBV4-3 to TRBJ2-3; 9 positions agree with TRBD2. Germline CDR1 LGHNA, CDR2 YSLEER. V gave up 1 base and J gave up 7 bases; unmatched junction bases: 12. The CDR3 is 17 residues long. This CDR3 is CASSQGSRAGGLNTQYF. The DNA of the CDR3 is TGCGCCAGCAGCCAAGGGTCCCGCGCGGGGGGGCTGAATACGCAGTATTTT.

This CDR3 reads CASSPSGLAGSNEQFF. DNA of the CDR3: TGTGCCAGCAGCCCGTCGGGACTAGCGGGAAGTAATGAGCAGTTCTTC. V gene TRBV4-2 combines with J gene TRBJ2-1, with 13 bases that match TRBD2. This CDR3 comprises 16 residues. The V and J ends lost 4 bases and 7 bases, in that order; junction bases with no gene match: 7. Germline V gives CDR1 LGHNA, CDR2 YNFKEQ.

This clone showed up just once. This chain joins TRBV5-6 and TRBJ2-2; D might be TRBD1 (7 bases). Germline V lookup: CDR1 SGHDT, CDR2 YYEEEE. Trimming pared 6 bases from V and 4 bases from J, leaving 16 bases between. CDR3 length equals 15 residues. The CDR3 region has the DNA TGTGCCAGCACCCAGGGGGGCCGGGTCACCGGGGAGCTGTTTTTT. It is translated as CASTQGGRVTGELFF. Based on the CDR3 plus reference TRBV5-6 and TRBJ2-2, the full variable domain is DAGVTQSPTHLIKTRGQQVTLRCSPKSGHDTVSWYQQALGQGPQFIFQYYEEEERQRGNFPDRFSGHQFPNYSSELNVNALLLGDSALYLCASTQGGRVTGELFFGEGSRLTVL.

In this sample, this clone turned up once. As DNA, the CDR3 is TGTGCCAGCAGCCAAGTAGCGGGGGCTGACTATGGCTACACCTTC. Translated: CASSQVAGADYGYTF. The chain carries TRBV4-2 and TRBJ1-2, with D perhaps TRBD1 (6 bases). Germline V lookup: CDR1 LGHNA, CDR2 YNFKEQ. The V end lost 1 base, the J end lost 3 bases, and 12 bases lay between the germline ends. The CDR3 totals 15 residues.

The rearrangement joins TRBV18 to TRBJ1-1, with D possibly being TRBD1 (5 bases). This CDR3 region has 13 residues. Germline assignment: CDR1 KGHSH and CDR2 LQKENI. V was cut by 5 bases and J by 4 bases, with 11 bases left in between. The CDR3, as DNA: TGTGCCAGCTCATTTCAGAGGGGCACTGAAGCTTTCTTT. As protein: CASSFQRGTEAFF. Variable domain in full (rest from reference TRBV18 and TRBJ1-1): NAGVMQNPRHLVRRRGQEARLRCSPMKGHSHVYWYRQLPEEGLKFMVYLQKENIIDESGMPKERFSAEFPKEGPSILRIQQVVRGDSAAYFCASSFQRGTEAFFGQGTRLTVV.

The chain links TRBV11-2 to TRBJ1-6, with D uncertain. The V and J ends lost 0 bases and 0 bases respectively, with 6 bases between them. Looked up from germline, CDR1 is SGHAT and CDR2 is FQNNGV. The CDR3 spans 16 residues. CDR3 residues: CASSLDPLSYNSPLHF. CDR3 sequence (DNA): TGTGCCAGCAGCTTAGACCCCCTCTCCTATAATTCACCCCTCCACTTT.

The chain couples TRBV5-1 to TRBJ2-7; 7 bases map to TRBD1. The CDR3 is 15 residues long. Germline loops: CDR1 SGHRS, CDR2 YFSETQ. Germline trimming cut 2 bases from V and 3 bases from J; bases unmatched to any gene: 8. CDR3 residues: CASSLSISGGYEQYF. CDR3 in DNA: TGCGCCAGCAGCTTATCCATCTCAGGGGGCTACGAGCAGTACTTC.

The chain links TRBV6-2 or TRBV6-3 to TRBJ2-2; D ambiguous. Trimming cost V 4 bases and J 6 bases, with 6 bases left between them. The germline V gene encodes CDR1 MNHEY and CDR2 SVGEGT. This CDR3 comprises 12 residues. Here the CDR3 DNA reads TGTGCCAGCAGTTTCCCTGCCGGGGAGCTGTTTTTT. Translation: CASSFPAGELFF.

The V and J genes are TRBV12-5 and TRBJ1-5, with 7 bases fitting TRBD1. V dropped 1 base and J dropped 6; count of bases not matched to a gene: 3. CDR1 and CDR2 (germline): LGHNT, FRNRAP. The CDR3 is 14 residues long. The CDR3 sequence is CASGLAGGGQPQHF. CDR3 nucleotides: TGTGCTAGTGGTTTGGCAGGGGGAGGTCAGCCCCAGCATTTT.

The chain is built from TRBV7-7 and TRBJ2-7; 7 bases agree with TRBD2. The CDR3 has 15 amino acids. Trimming took 5 bases from V and 6 from J; bases not matched to a gene: 13. The germline CDR1 and CDR2 sequences are SSHAT and FNYEAQ (reference sequence). Written as DNA, the CDR3 is TGTGCCAGCAGCCCCGCCCCCGGGAGGACCCTCGAGCAGTACTTC. This sequence encodes CASSPAPGRTLEQYF. The full variable domain, completed using reference TRBV7-7 and TRBJ2-7, is GAGVSQSPRYKVTKRGQDVTLRCDPISSHATLYWYQQALGQGPEFLTYFNYEAQPDKSGLPSDRFSAERPEGSISTLTIQRTEQRDSAMYRCASSPAPGRTLEQYFGPGTRLTVT.

V is TRBV27 and J is TRBJ1-4; the D is unclear. Trimming took off 6 bases at V and 6 bases at J, with 14 bases between the two ends. The germline V gene has CDR1 MNHEY and CDR2 SMNVEV (reference sequence). The CDR3 loop spans 14 amino acids. The CDR3 is CASRRWNGHEKLFF. The DNA for the CDR3 is TGTGCCAGCAGGCGGTGGAACGGGCATGAAAAACTGTTTTTT. The full variable domain, rest sourced from reference TRBV27 and TRBJ1-4, is EAQVTQNPRYLITVTGKKLTVTCSQNMNHEYMSWYRQDPGLGLRQIYYSMNVEVTDKGDVPEGYKVSRKEKRNFPLILESPSPNQTSLYFCASRRWNGHEKLFFGSGTQLSVL.

The rearrangement links TRBV29-1 to TRBJ1-2, with TRBD1 matching over 8 bases. Germline CDR1 is SQVTM and CDR2 is ANQGSEA. This CDR3 has 12 residues. Trimming removed 4 bases from V and 8 bases from J; junction bases left unmatched: 6. CDR3 nucleotides: TGCAGCGTTGGCTTACAGGGGGAAGGCTACACCTTC. This translates into CSVGLQGEGYTF.

The chain joins TRBV7-9 to TRBJ2-1; 12 nucleotides line up with TRBD2. There are 17 residues in the CDR3. Germline CDR1 SEHNR, CDR2 FQNEAQ (reference sequence). With 5 bases clipped from V and 2 bases from J, the junction kept 7 bases outside the gene matches. The chain's CDR3 is CASSGSTSGGPYNEQFF. In DNA, the CDR3 is TGTGCCAGCAGCGGATCGACTAGCGGGGGTCCCTACAATGAGCAGTTCTTC.